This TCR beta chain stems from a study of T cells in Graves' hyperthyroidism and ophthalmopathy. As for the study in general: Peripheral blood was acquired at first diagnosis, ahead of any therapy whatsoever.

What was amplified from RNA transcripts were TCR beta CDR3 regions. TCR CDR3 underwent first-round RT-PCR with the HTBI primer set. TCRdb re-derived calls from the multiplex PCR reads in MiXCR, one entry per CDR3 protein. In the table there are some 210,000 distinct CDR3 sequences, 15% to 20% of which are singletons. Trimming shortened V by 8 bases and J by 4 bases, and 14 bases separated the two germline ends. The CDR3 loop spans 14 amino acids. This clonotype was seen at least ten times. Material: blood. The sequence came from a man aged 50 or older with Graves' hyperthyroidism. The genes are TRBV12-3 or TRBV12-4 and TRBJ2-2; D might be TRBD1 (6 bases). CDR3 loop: CASGTRDITGELFF. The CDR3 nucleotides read TGTGCCAGCGGAACCCGGGACATCACCGGGGAGCTGTTTTTT.